What follows are 10 T cell receptor beta chains derived from one specimen sequenced in a study of T cell responses to AZD1222 COVID-19 vaccine (dated by TCRdb to about 2021). This specimen's time point label, interpreted: baseline before first vaccination. The receptor library was made with the immunoSEQ multiplex PCR assay. The table comes from immuneACCESS by way of TCRdb, which keeps in-frame sequences with V and J called. Part of the clones is missing from these tables; in studies checked, under half for an unresolved V gene and the rest for unknown reasons. The sample table holds fewer than 150,000 clones, of which over 90% were seen once. Together, the top ten hold roughly 1% of the sample. The sequences come from peripheral blood, collected on day 0 of AZD1222 vaccination. These receptors were obtained from an adult in good health.

The V gene is TRBV3-1 (or the pseudogene TRBV3-2), the J gene TRBJ1-1; possibly TRBD1 for D (6 bases). The CDR3 length is 14 residues. Germline V gives CDR1 LGHDT, CDR2 YNNKEL (reference sequence). The V end lost 2 bases, the J end lost 5 bases, and 12 bases lay between the germline ends. The CDR3 coding sequence is TGTGCCAGCAGCCAACCAGGGGTTGGGACTGAAGCTTTCTTT. Its translation: CASSQPGVGTEAFF.

This clone was recorded once. The gene calls are TRBV2 and TRBJ2-1; possibly TRBD2 for D (5 bases). The CDR3 is 16 residues long. CDR1 SNHLY and CDR2 FYNNEI come from the germline V gene. The V and J ends lost 6 bases and 3 bases respectively, with 18 bases between them. CDR3 loop: CASSPSQDFRYNEQFF. CDR3 sequence (DNA): TGTGCCAGCAGCCCCAGTCAGGACTTCCGCTACAATGAGCAGTTCTTC.

This clone was recorded once. The genes are TRBV7-9 and TRBJ2-4; the D gene could be TRBD1 or TRBD2 (6 bases each). Per germline, CDR1 SEHNR and CDR2 FQNEAQ (reference sequence). The CDR3 contains 17 residues. Trimming pared 5 bases from V and 0 bases from J, leaving 17 bases between. The CDR3 loop reads CASSPPRGPLAKNIQYF. The CDR3 bases are TGTGCCAGCAGCCCCCCCCGGGGGCCGCTAGCCAAAAACATTCAGTACTTC.

The J gene is TRBJ2-3, the V gene TRBV5-5; maybe TRBD2 (5 bases). The CDR3 is 17 amino acids. Germline-derived CDR1 and CDR2 are SGHKS and YYEKEE (reference sequence). Trimming left V 2 bases short and J 1 base short, with 17 bases between. CDR3 DNA: TGTGCCAGCAGCTTCGGGATAGGCTCATACGGCACAGATACGCAGTATTTT. It translates to CASSFGIGSYGTDTQYF.

The rearrangement links TRBV10-1 to TRBJ1-1, with a tentative D call TRBD1 (6 bases). The CDR3 extends over 13 amino acids. V was cut by 5 bases and J by 5 bases, with 12 bases left in between. The germline V gene has CDR1 WNHNN and CDR2 SYGVQD (reference sequence). CDR3 nucleotide sequence: TGCGCCAGCAGTTTTCAGGGGTCGACTGAAGCTTTCTTT. The encoded protein is CASSFQGSTEAFF.

The chain has TRBV13 and TRBJ1-5; a possible D gene is TRBD1 (5 bases). There are 17 residues in the CDR3. With 0 bases removed from V and 5 bases from J, the gap between germline ends came to 17 bases. CDR1 is PRHDT and CDR2 is FYEKMQ in the germline V gene (reference sequence). The CDR3 is CASSLGLKGDTYQPQHF. The CDR3 DNA follows: TGTGCCAGCAGCTTAGGCCTCAAAGGGGATACCTATCAGCCCCAGCATTTT.

The rearrangement joins TRBV10-1 to TRBJ2-7; the D is unclear. V was cut by 2 bases and J by 2 bases, with 4 bases left in between. CDR1 is WNHNN and CDR2 is SYGVQD in the germline V gene (reference sequence). CDR3 size: 12 residues. The CDR3 coding sequence is TGCGCCAGCAGTGAGAACACCTACGAGCAGTACTTC. Its protein is CASSENTYEQYF.

This rearrangement joins TRBV5-1 to TRBJ2-7; the D call may be TRBD1 or TRBD2 (6 bases each). CDR1 SGHRS and CDR2 YFSETQ come from the germline V gene. This CDR3 spans 14 amino acids. V lost 2 bases and J 6 bases, leaving 15 bases between the germline ends. CDR3: CASSFGVQGGEQYF. The CDR3 coding sequence is TGCGCCAGCAGCTTCGGGGTACAGGGAGGCGAGCAGTACTTC.

This clone was seen only a few times. Here the CDR3 DNA reads TGTGCCAGCAGTGGCCCGGGACAGGCAAGAATATGGACAACTGAAGCTTTCTTT. It codes for CASSGPGQARIWTTEAFF. The chain combines TRBV6-1 with TRBJ1-1; TRBD1 matches 8 bases. The length of the CDR3 is 18 residues. CDR1 and CDR2 from the germline V gene are MNHNS and SASEGT. V gave up 4 bases and J gave up 5 bases; unmatched junction bases: 18.

CDR3 bases: TGTGCCAGCAGTTACTCCACAGGGGGAGCCAAAAACATTCAGTACTTC. Its protein product is CASSYSTGGAKNIQYF. J is TRBJ2-4 and V is TRBV6-2 or TRBV6-3; 8 bases align to TRBD1. This CDR3 spans 16 amino acids. The ends lost 0 bases at V and 0 bases at J; junction bases unmatched: 1. The V gene's germline CDR1 is MNHEY and CDR2 SVGEGT.